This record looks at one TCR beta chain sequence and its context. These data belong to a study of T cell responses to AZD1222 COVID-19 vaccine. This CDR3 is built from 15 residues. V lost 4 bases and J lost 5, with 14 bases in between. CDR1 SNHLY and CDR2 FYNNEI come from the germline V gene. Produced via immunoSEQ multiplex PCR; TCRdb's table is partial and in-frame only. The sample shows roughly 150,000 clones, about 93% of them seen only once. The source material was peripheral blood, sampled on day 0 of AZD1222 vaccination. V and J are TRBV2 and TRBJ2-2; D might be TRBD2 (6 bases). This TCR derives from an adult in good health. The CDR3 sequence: CASSAERAPTGELFF. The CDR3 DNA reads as TGTGCCAGCAGTGCTGAGCGGGCACCTACCGGGGAGCTGTTTTTT.